The 22 T cell receptor beta chains in this list originate from one sample, sequenced in a study of PD-L1 blockade in urothelial cancer. Profiling relied on immunoSEQ multiplex PCR, and the TCRdb table lists in-frame clones only, not all of them. The data show about 120,000 clones, 80% to 90% seen once. Time point meaning: peripheral blood 6 weeks after treatment start. This material consisted of PBMCs, taken around atezolizumab (anti-PD-L1) treatment. These receptors all stem from a man in his sixties with urothelial cancer.

This clone has more than one count but fewer than ten. The chain carries TRBV7-9 and TRBJ1-5; no definite D call. The CDR3 runs to 14 residues. V was trimmed by 8 bases and J by 2 bases, leaving 13 bases between them. Germline CDR1 and CDR2: SEHNR and FQNEAQ (reference sequence). The CDR3 bases are TGTGCCAGCGCCCGAGGCTCGGGCAATCAGCCCCAGCATTTT. Residues: CASARGSGNQPQHF.

This chain uses TRBV2 with TRBJ2-7; D unclear. The CDR3 contains 13 residues. CDR1 and CDR2 from the germline V gene are SNHLY and FYNNEI. The V end lost 2 bases, the J end lost 6 bases, and 11 bases lay between the germline ends. CDR3 DNA sequence: TGTGCCAGCAGTGAACGGTCCGGGTTCGAGCAGTACTTC. Translation: CASSERSGFEQYF.

The chain combines TRBV6-1 with TRBJ2-3; 7 positions agree with TRBD2. This CDR3 comprises 14 residues. V dropped 4 bases and J dropped 1; count of bases not matched to a gene: 2. CDR1 and CDR2 (germline): MNHNS, SASEGT. CDR3 nucleotide sequence: TGTGCCAGCAGTGTGAGCGGGGGCACAGATACGCAGTATTTT. It encodes CASSVSGGTDTQYF.

The chain uses TRBV28 and TRBJ2-7; 9 nucleotides line up with TRBD1. V lost 3 bases and J lost 3; bases outside the gene matches: 6. Germline CDR1 reads MDHEN; CDR2 reads SYDVKM. This CDR3 has 15 residues. The CDR3 region has the DNA TGTGCCAGCAGTTTTCGGGGACAGGGACTCTACGAGCAGTACTTC. Its translation is CASSFRGQGLYEQYF.

V and J are TRBV18 and TRBJ1-5, with 10 nucleotides matching TRBD1. Germline lookup yields CDR1 KGHSH and CDR2 LQKENI. V gave up 3 bases and J gave up 7 bases; unmatched junction bases: 0. The CDR3 extends over 13 amino acids. The CDR3 region has the DNA TGTGCCAGCTCACCGGGACAGGGGCAGCCCCAGCATTTT. Translation: CASSPGQGQPQHF.

This clone turned up a few times. The chain combines TRBV10-1 with TRBJ1-2; 8 nucleotides agree with TRBD1. The trim removed 4 bases at V and 6 bases at J, leaving 7 bases unmatched. CDR1 is WNHNN, CDR2 SYGVQD, per germline (reference sequence). The CDR3 extends over 14 amino acids. The CDR3 loop reads CASSGHRGCHGYTF. The DNA for the CDR3 is TGCGCCAGCAGTGGACACAGGGGGTGTCATGGCTACACCTTC.

This clone was picked up one time. This chain joins TRBV5-1 and TRBJ2-3, with 8 bases aligning to TRBD1. This CDR3 is built from 14 residues. Trimming removed 1 base from V and 3 bases from J; junction bases left unmatched: 1. The germline V gene has CDR1 SGHRS and CDR2 YFSETQ. The chain's CDR3 is CASSLQGATDTQYF. The CDR3 DNA reads TGCGCCAGCAGCTTGCAGGGGGCAACAGATACGCAGTATTTT.

The chain combines TRBV5-1 with TRBJ2-7; TRBD1 aligns across 7 bases. CDR3 length: 15 amino acids. Germline-derived CDR1 and CDR2 are SGHRS and YFSETQ. J lost 2 bases, V lost 4 bases, and 9 bases had no gene match. The CDR3: CASSLGAGGPYEQYF. DNA for the CDR3: TGCGCCAGCAGCCTAGGGGCAGGGGGTCCCTACGAGCAGTACTTC.

The chain uses TRBV28 and TRBJ1-6, with D perhaps TRBD1 (6 bases). Germline CDR1 reads MDHEN; CDR2 reads SYDVKM. V was trimmed by 5 bases and J by 4 bases, leaving 12 bases between them. The CDR3 totals 15 residues. The CDR3 region is CASSGGARYNSPLHF. CDR3 DNA sequence: TGTGCCAGCAGTGGGGGGGCGCGGTATAATTCACCCCTCCACTTT.

The chain joins TRBV27 to TRBJ2-7; no firm D call. V was trimmed by 1 base and J by 0 bases, leaving 7 bases between them. Germline lookup yields CDR1 MNHEY and CDR2 SMNVEV (reference sequence). The CDR3 runs to 14 residues. CDR3 bases: TGTGCCAGCAGTTTATACATGAACTCCTACGAGCAGTACTTC. This sequence encodes CASSLYMNSYEQYF.

This sequence joins TRBV7-2 and TRBJ1-4; TRBD1 matches at 8 bases. There are 15 residues in the CDR3. The junction had 4 bases not matched to a gene; V was cut back by 5 bases and J by 2 bases. The germline V gene has CDR1 SGHTA and CDR2 FQGNSA. The CDR3 loop is CASSPQGGTNEKLFF. The DNA for the CDR3 is TGTGCCAGCAGCCCACAGGGGGGGACTAATGAAAAACTGTTTTTT.

This chain links TRBV14 with TRBJ2-1; 7 bases line up with TRBD2. The germline V gene has CDR1 SGHDN and CDR2 FVKESK. V was pared by 4 bases and J by 0 bases, with 0 bases of the junction left unmatched. CDR3 length: 14 residues. This CDR3 is CASSRGGSYNEQFF. The CDR3 DNA follows: TGTGCCAGCAGCCGGGGGGGCTCCTACAATGAGCAGTTCTTC.

This chain uses TRBV28 with TRBJ2-7; 7 bases match TRBD1. V lost 7 bases and J lost 3; bases outside the gene matches: 9. CDR1 MDHEN and CDR2 SYDVKM come from the germline V gene. The CDR3 loop spans 14 amino acids. Written as DNA, the CDR3 is TGTGCCAGCACCTCAGGGACAGCTAACTACGAGCAGTACTTC. This encodes CASTSGTANYEQYF.

The rearrangement links TRBV10-3 to TRBJ1-4; 7 bases are shared with TRBD1. The CDR3 totals 14 residues. The germline CDR1 and CDR2 sequences are ENHRY and SYGVKD. The ends lost 10 bases at V and 2 bases at J; junction bases unmatched: 7. The CDR3 loop reads CATRAGQTNEKLFF. CDR3 in DNA: TGTGCCACCAGGGCGGGACAGACTAATGAAAAACTGTTTTTT.

Turning to this clone: Within the sample, other DNA sequences also encode this same CDR3. The chain combines TRBV7-3 with TRBJ2-3, with D hard to call. Germline loops: CDR1 SGHTA, CDR2 FQGTGA. Trimming removed 5 bases from V and 3 bases from J, with 12 bases in between. The length of the CDR3 is 14 residues. CDR3 sequence reads: CASSPGTVTDTQYF. For the CDR3, the DNA is TGTGCCAGCAGCCCCGGAACAGTTACAGATACGCAGTATTTT.

This clone turned up a few times. The CDR3 region is CASSQRDRGHYEQYF. For the CDR3, the DNA is TGCGCCAGCAGTCAACGGGACAGGGGGCACTACGAGCAGTACTTC. This rearrangement joins TRBV23-1 to TRBJ2-7, with TRBD1 identical over 12 bases. TRBV23-1 is designated an ORF whose function remains uncertain. The V and J ends lost 2 bases and 3 bases, in that order; junction bases with no gene match: 2. The CDR3 runs to 15 residues.

This clone was found once. The chain recombines TRBV27 with TRBJ2-7, with D maybe TRBD1 (6 bases). The V end was cut by 3 bases, the J end by 3 bases, with 21 bases between. This CDR3 spans 17 amino acids. Germline CDR1 is MNHEY and CDR2 is SMNVEV (reference sequence). The CDR3 bases are TGTGCCAGCAGTTTCCAGACAGGCCTCGGGTTTGGCTACGAGCAGTACTTC. This sequence encodes CASSFQTGLGFGYEQYF.

The rearrangement joins TRBV19 to TRBJ2-3; 8 bases are shared with TRBD1. CDR3 length equals 15 residues. Germline V CDR1 and CDR2: LNHDA, SQIVND (reference sequence). V was pared by 7 bases and J by 5 bases, with 11 bases of the junction left unmatched. DNA of the CDR3: TGTGCCAGTACCCCACATGGACAGGGAAAAGATACGCAGTATTTT. Its translation is CASTPHGQGKDTQYF. Looking up the rest from reference TRBV19 and TRBJ2-3 gives the full variable domain: DGGITQSPKYLFRKEGQNVTLSCEQNLNHDAMYWYRQDPGQGLRLIYYSQIVNDFQKGDIAEGYSVSREKKESFPLTVTSAQKNPTAFYLCASTPHGQGKDTQYFGPGTRLTVL.

The chain has TRBV5-4 and TRBJ1-5; D is uncertain. The CDR3 extends over 12 amino acids. Looked up from germline, CDR1 is SGHNT and CDR2 is YYREEE (reference sequence). V was cut by 2 bases and J by 7 bases, with 7 bases left in between. CDR3 region: CASSLLNQPQHF. The DNA for the CDR3 is TGTGCCAGCAGCTTACTCAACCAGCCCCAGCATTTT.

This sequence joins TRBV29-1 and TRBJ2-3, with a tentative D call TRBD2 (6 bases). CDR3 length equals 14 residues. Germline V gene data show CDR1 as SQVTM and CDR2 as ANQGSEA. V lost 3 bases to trimming and J lost 4 bases, with 14 bases between them. The CDR3 protein is CSVDGGGSADTQYF. For the CDR3, the DNA is TGCAGCGTTGACGGGGGAGGAAGCGCAGATACGCAGTATTTT.

V usage is TRBV7-3 and J usage is TRBJ2-1, with a possible D match to TRBD2 (7 bases). The germline V gene encodes CDR1 SGHTA and CDR2 FQGTGA. The ends were cut back, 5 bases at V and 0 bases at J, with 11 bases in the middle. The CDR3 has 15 amino acids. CDR3 nucleotide sequence: TGTGCCAGCAGCGAGGGGGGGACCTCCTACAATGAGCAGTTCTTC. It translates to CASSEGGTSYNEQFF.

The J gene is TRBJ2-3, the V gene TRBV6-5; maybe TRBD2 (5 bases). Germline CDR1 MNHEY, CDR2 SVGAGI. V was cut by 8 bases and J by 1 base, with 10 bases left in between. This CDR3 has 13 amino acids. CDR3 in amino acids: CASRGVRTDTQYF. CDR3 bases: TGTGCCAGCCGGGGAGTTCGCACAGATACGCAGTATTTT.